This T cell receptor (beta chain) is drawn from a study of shared clonotypes between healthy human individuals. General observations from the study: Sequencing depth was a factor that was expected to affect clonotype sharing among donors. Relative to their counterparts shared across all four donors, non-shared clonotypes exhibited diminished generation probabilities.

About this clone: Its antigen is unknown.

CD45RO-negative, CCR7-positively selected cells formed the naive CD8 fraction, excluding terminally differentiated effector memory CD45RA+ cells. Germline-derived CDR1 and CDR2 are PRHDT and FYEKMQ (reference sequence). The ends were cut back, 2 bases at V and 6 bases at J, with 18 bases in the middle. The CDR3 consists of 16 residues. This was a deep-level run. Using immunoSEQ multiplex PCR, the repertoire was profiled, and TCRdb retains in-frame clones only, with some absent. Here the sample spans 800,000 or so clones, approximately 97% being singletons. The source is a young man in good health. Sequencing was performed on naive CD8+ T cells sorted from blood. The rearrangement links TRBV13 to TRBJ2-3; D is unclear. CDR3 sequence reads: CASSLLSNPITDTQYF. CDR3 coding DNA: TGTGCCAGCAGCTTACTGTCTAACCCAATCACGGATACGCAGTATTTT.